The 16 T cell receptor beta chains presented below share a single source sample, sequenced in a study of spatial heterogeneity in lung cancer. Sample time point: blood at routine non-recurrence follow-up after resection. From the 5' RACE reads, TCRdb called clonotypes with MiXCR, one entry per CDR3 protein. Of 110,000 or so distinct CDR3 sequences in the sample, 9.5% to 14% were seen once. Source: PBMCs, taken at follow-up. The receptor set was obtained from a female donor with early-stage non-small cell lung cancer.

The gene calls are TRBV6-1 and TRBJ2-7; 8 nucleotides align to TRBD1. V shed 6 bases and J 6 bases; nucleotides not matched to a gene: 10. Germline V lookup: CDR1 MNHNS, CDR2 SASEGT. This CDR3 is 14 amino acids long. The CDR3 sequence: CASSERTGSLEQYF. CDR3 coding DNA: TGTGCCAGCAGCGAACGGACAGGGTCCCTCGAGCAGTACTTC.

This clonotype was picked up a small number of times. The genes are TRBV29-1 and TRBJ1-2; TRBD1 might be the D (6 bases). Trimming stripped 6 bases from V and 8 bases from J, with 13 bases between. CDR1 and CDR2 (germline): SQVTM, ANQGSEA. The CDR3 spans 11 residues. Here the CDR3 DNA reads TGCAGCGTCCGGGGACAAGAGGGCTACACCTTC. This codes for CSVRGQEGYTF.

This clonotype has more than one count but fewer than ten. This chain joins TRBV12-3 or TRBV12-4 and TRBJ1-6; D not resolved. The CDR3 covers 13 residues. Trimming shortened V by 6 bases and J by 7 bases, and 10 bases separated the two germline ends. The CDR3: CASSPTENSPLHF. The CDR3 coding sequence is TGTGCCAGCAGCCCGACCGAAAATTCACCCCTCCACTTT.

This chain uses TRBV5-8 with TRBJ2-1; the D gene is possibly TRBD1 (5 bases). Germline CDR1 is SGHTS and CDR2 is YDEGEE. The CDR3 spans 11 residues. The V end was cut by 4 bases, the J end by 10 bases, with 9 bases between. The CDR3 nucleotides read TGTGCCAGCAGCGGGGCCGGCGAGCAGTTCTTC. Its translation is CASSGAGEQFF. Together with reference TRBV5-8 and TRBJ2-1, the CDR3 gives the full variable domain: EAGVTQSPTHLIKTRGQQATLRCSPISGHTSVYWYQQALGLGLQFLLWYDEGEERNRGNFPPRFSGRQFPNYSSELNVNALELEDSALYLCASSGAGEQFFGPGTRLTVL.

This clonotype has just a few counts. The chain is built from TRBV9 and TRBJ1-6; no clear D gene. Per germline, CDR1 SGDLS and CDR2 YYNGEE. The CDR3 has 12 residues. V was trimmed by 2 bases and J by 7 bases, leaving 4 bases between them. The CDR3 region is CASSVANSPLHF. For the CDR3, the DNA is TGTGCCAGCAGCGTGGCGAATTCACCCCTCCACTTT.

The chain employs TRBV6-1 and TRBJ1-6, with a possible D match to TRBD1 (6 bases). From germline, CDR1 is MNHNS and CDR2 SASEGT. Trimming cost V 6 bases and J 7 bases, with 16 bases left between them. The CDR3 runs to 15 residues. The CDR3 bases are TGTGCCAGCAGAGACAGGAGTCGCGAAAATTCACCCCTCCACTTT. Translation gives CASRDRSRENSPLHF.

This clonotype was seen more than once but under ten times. CDR3 sequence reads: CATSEPGLAGETQYF. CDR3 DNA sequence: TGTGCCACCAGTGAGCCGGGACTAGCGGGAGAGACCCAGTACTTC. V gene TRBV24-1 combines with J gene TRBJ2-5; 12 bases are shared with TRBD2. CDR1 KGHDR and CDR2 SFDVKD come from the germline V gene. The CDR3 totals 15 residues. V shed 4 bases and J 4 bases; nucleotides not matched to a gene: 3.

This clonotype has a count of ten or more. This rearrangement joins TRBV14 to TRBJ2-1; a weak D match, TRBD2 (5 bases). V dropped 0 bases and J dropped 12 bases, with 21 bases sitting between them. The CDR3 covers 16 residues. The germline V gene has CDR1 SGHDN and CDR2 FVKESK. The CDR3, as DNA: TGTGCCAGCAGCCAAGACGGGGTGAGGCCAAATGATGGGCAGTTCTTC. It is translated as CASSQDGVRPNDGQFF.

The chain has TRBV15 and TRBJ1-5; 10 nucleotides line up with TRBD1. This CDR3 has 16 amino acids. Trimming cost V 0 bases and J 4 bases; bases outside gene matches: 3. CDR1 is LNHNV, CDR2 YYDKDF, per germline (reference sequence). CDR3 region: CATSRDLGQGNQPQHF. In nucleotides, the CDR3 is TGTGCCACCAGCAGAGATCTGGGACAGGGGAATCAGCCCCAGCATTTT.

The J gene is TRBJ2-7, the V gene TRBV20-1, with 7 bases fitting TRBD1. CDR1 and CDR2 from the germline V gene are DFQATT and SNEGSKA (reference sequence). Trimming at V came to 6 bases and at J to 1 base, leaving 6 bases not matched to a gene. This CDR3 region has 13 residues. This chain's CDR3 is CSAVDRVSYEQYF. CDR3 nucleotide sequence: TGCAGTGCCGTCGACAGGGTATCCTACGAGCAGTACTTC.

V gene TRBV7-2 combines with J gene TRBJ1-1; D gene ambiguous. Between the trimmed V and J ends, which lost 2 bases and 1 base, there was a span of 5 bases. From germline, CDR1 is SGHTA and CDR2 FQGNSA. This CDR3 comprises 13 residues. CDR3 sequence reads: CASSLTKNTEAFF. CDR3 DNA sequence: TGTGCCAGCAGCTTAACAAAGAACACTGAAGCTTTCTTT.

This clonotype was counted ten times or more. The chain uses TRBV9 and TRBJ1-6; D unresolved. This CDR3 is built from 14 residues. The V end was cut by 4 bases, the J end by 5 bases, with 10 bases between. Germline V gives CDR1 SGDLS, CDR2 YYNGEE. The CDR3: CASSIGRDNSPLHF. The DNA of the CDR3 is TGTGCCAGCAGCATCGGGAGGGATAATTCACCCCTCCACTTT.

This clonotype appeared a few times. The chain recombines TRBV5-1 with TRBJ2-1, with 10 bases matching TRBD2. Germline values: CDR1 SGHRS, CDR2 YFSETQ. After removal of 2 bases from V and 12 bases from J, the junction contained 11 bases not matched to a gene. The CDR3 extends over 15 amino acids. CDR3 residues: CASSFGLAAGDRQFF. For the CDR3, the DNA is TGCGCCAGCAGCTTTGGACTAGCGGCAGGTGATCGGCAGTTCTTC.

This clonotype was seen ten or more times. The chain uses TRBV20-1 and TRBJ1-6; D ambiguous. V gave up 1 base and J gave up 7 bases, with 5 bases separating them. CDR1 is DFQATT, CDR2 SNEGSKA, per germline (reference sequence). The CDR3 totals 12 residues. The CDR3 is CSARAGNSPLHF. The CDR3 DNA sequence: TGCAGTGCTAGAGCGGGAAATTCACCCCTCCACTTT.

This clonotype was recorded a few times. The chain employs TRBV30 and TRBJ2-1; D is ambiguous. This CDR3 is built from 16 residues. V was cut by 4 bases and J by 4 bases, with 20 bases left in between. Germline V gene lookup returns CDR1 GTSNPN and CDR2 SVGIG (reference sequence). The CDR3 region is CAWTLYGREPYNEQFF. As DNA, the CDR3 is TGTGCCTGGACTCTGTACGGTAGGGAACCTTACAATGAGCAGTTCTTC.

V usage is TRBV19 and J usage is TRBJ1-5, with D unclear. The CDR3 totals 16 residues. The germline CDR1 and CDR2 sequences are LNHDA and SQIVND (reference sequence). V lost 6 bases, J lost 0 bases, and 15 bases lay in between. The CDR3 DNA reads TGTGCCAGTAGCCCCGGGTCCTATTTTAGCAATCAGCCCCAGCATTTT. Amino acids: CASSPGSYFSNQPQHF.